This T cell receptor (beta chain) appears in the sequencing data of a study of T cell responses to AZD1222 COVID-19 vaccine. Study-level findings and limits: In all cases, repertoires were sampled only after the peak T cell response. Just a handful of AZD1222 recipients were seropositive at baseline. Spike was spanned by vaccine-associated CD4 TCRs, with dominance at 160-218 and 743-854. Donors in the cohort were predominantly white British and more often female, and clonal diversity was possibly underestimated.

Sequenced by immunoSEQ multiplex PCR; TCRdb stores in-frame clones only, minus some. Here the sample spans around 200,000 clones, just over 85% being singletons. Germline CDR1 is LNHNV and CDR2 is YYDKDF (reference sequence). The CDR3 runs to 14 residues. Trimming took off 0 bases at V and 1 base at J, with 3 bases between the two ends. Comments on this clone: Its matching antigen is unknown.

The TCR was taken from an adult in good health. This sequence joins TRBV15 and TRBJ2-2; no clear D gene. This sample comprised peripheral blood, obtained on day 0 of AZD1222 vaccination. This CDR3 reads CATSRERNTGELFF. The CDR3 DNA sequence: TGTGCCACCAGCAGAGAGCGGAACACCGGGGAGCTGTTTTTT.